This passage covers 26 T cell receptor beta chains from one sample sequenced in a study of Ad26.COV2.S vaccination and SARS-CoV-2 variants. Treatment given: around 19 received Ad26.COV2.S at low or high dose, single or two shots; several received placebo; per-sample allocation not given. Each sample was drawn 63 days after the first injection (of vaccine or placebo). Method: immunoSEQ multiplex PCR; TCRdb's copy keeps in-frame clones and lacks some. This sample has 200,000 to 300,000 clones, with more than 75% found just once. Specimen: peripheral blood, collected in a trial of Ad26.COV2.S vaccine versus placebo. These TCRs come from a person between 18 and 65 years old who received the Ad26.COV2.S COVID-19 vaccine or a placebo.

This chain joins TRBV7-8 and TRBJ2-3, with TRBD2 identical over 9 bases. In germline, CDR1 is SGHVS, CDR2 FQNEAQ. The CDR3 is 16 residues long. Trimming took 4 bases from V and 3 from J; bases not matched to a gene: 8. The CDR3 coding sequence is TGTGCCAGCAGCTCCATAGCGGGAGAGGGGACAGATACGCAGTATTTT. Translating it yields CASSSIAGEGTDTQYF.

The chain couples TRBV28 to TRBJ2-3; possible D gene TRBD2, 6 bases. This CDR3 has 14 amino acids. Germline V lookup: CDR1 MDHEN, CDR2 SYDVKM. Trimming stripped 6 bases from V and 6 bases from J, with 16 bases between. CDR3 sequence reads: CASSLRGSGDTQYF. The DNA of the CDR3 is TGTGCCAGCAGCCTCCGGGGGAGCGGGGATACGCAGTATTTT. The full variable domain, rest sourced from reference TRBV28 and TRBJ2-3, is DVKVTQSSRYLVKRTGEKVFLECVQDMDHENMFWYRQDPGLGLRLIYFSYDVKMKEKGDIPEGYSVSREKKERFSLILESASTNQTSMYLCASSLRGSGDTQYFGPGTRLTVL.

This chain links TRBV28 with TRBJ2-1; D unresolved. V shed 2 bases and J shed 7 bases, with 9 bases lying between them. The CDR3 loop spans 13 amino acids. Germline-derived CDR1 and CDR2 are MDHEN and SYDVKM. CDR3: CASSLPALNEQFF. In DNA, the CDR3 is TGTGCCAGCAGTTTACCCGCCTTAAATGAGCAGTTCTTC. Variable domain in full (rest from reference TRBV28 and TRBJ2-1): DVKVTQSSRYLVKRTGEKVFLECVQDMDHENMFWYRQDPGLGLRLIYFSYDVKMKEKGDIPEGYSVSREKKERFSLILESASTNQTSMYLCASSLPALNEQFFGPGTRLTVL.

The chain links TRBV24-1 to TRBJ2-1; TRBD2 matches at 8 bases. There are 14 residues in the CDR3. The germline CDR1 and CDR2 sequences are KGHDR and SFDVKD. With 4 bases clipped from V and 8 bases from J, the junction kept 6 bases outside the gene matches. DNA for the CDR3: TGTGCCACCAGTGAACGGGGGGGCTTAGATGAGCAGTTCTTC. Translated: CATSERGGLDEQFF.

The chain has TRBV7-9 and TRBJ2-1; D tentatively reads TRBD1 or TRBD2 (5 bases each). There are 17 residues in the CDR3. The V gene's germline CDR1 is SEHNR and CDR2 FQNEAQ (reference sequence). V was shortened by 6 bases and J by 2 bases, with 20 bases between the two germline ends. The CDR3 here is CASRLPPGRTPYNEQFF. The DNA of the CDR3 is TGTGCCAGCAGACTCCCTCCGGGACGCACCCCCTACAATGAGCAGTTCTTC.

Only one count was recorded for this clone. This chain links TRBV5-4 with TRBJ2-1, with 11 bases that match TRBD2. Germline V gene lookup returns CDR1 SGHNT and CDR2 YYREEE (reference sequence). The CDR3 extends over 16 amino acids. V lost 0 bases to trimming and J lost 3 bases; unmatched junction nucleotides: 2. CDR3: CASSLGTSGSYNEQFF. In DNA, the CDR3 is TGTGCCAGCAGCTTGGGTACTAGCGGGAGCTACAATGAGCAGTTCTTC.

The chain is built from TRBV6-2 or TRBV6-3 and TRBJ2-7; TRBD2 agrees at 11 bases. CDR1 MNHEY and CDR2 SVGEGT come from the germline V gene. Trimming removed 4 bases from V and 5 bases from J; junction bases left unmatched: 10. The CDR3 has 16 residues. The CDR3 sequence: CASSFGVLAGGDEQYF. The CDR3 DNA is TGTGCCAGCAGTTTCGGGGTCCTAGCGGGAGGTGACGAGCAGTACTTC.

This clone was seen only once. CDR3 protein: CASSTSGGSNQPQHF. In DNA, the CDR3 is TGTGCCAGTAGTACATCGGGGGGTAGCAATCAGCCCCAGCATTTT. V is TRBV19 and J is TRBJ1-5, with D possibly TRBD1 on 5 matching bases. CDR1 and CDR2 (germline): LNHDA, SQIVND (reference sequence). V lost 4 bases and J 0 bases, leaving 10 bases between the germline ends. This CDR3 has 15 amino acids.

CDR3 region: CASTTQPVSYNEQFF. DNA for the CDR3: TGCGCCAGCACCACCCAACCTGTCTCCTACAATGAGCAGTTCTTC. V gene TRBV5-1 combines with J gene TRBJ2-1, with D hard to call. The CDR3 has 15 amino acids. Germline CDR1 is SGHRS and CDR2 is YFSETQ. V shed 6 bases and J shed 0 bases, with 13 bases lying between them.

This CDR3 reads CASSLALGNEQYF. Written as DNA, the CDR3 is TGTGCCAGCAGCTTAGCGCTGGGGAACGAGCAGTACTTC. V usage is TRBV7-9 and J usage is TRBJ2-7; D call uncertain. Trimming pared 0 bases from V and 5 bases from J, leaving 8 bases between. CDR3 length: 13 residues. Germline V gene sequence: CDR1 SEHNR, CDR2 FQNEAQ (reference sequence).

This clone was recorded a few times. The chain recombines TRBV14 with TRBJ2-7; 7 bases line up with TRBD2. Trimming removed 4 bases from V and 0 bases from J; junction bases left unmatched: 6. This CDR3 contains 15 residues. Germline V gives CDR1 SGHDN, CDR2 FVKESK. CDR3 sequence: CASSRRAGSSYEQYF. The DNA for the CDR3 is TGTGCCAGCAGCCGTCGAGCGGGGAGCTCCTACGAGCAGTACTTC.

This chain connects TRBV5-1 to TRBJ1-2, with D perhaps matching TRBD1 (6 bases). The germline V gene has CDR1 SGHRS and CDR2 YFSETQ. V shed 0 bases and J shed 4 bases, with 16 bases lying between them. The length of the CDR3 is 16 residues. CDR3 sequence reads: CASSLGQGSGGYGYTF. In DNA, the CDR3 is TGCGCCAGCAGCTTGGGTCAGGGGAGTGGAGGCTATGGCTACACCTTC.

Comment on this clone: At one end, the junction sequence differs from germline, possibly due to a read error. The chain combines TRBV19 with TRBJ1-2; 7 nucleotides agree with TRBD1. The V gene's germline CDR1 is LNHDA and CDR2 SQIVND (reference sequence). The CDR3 runs 12 residues. The DNA for the CDR3 is TGTGCCAGTACTATAGGGGGCCTCGGTGTGGACTTC. Amino acids: CASTIGGLGVDF.

This rearrangement joins TRBV3-1 (or the pseudogene TRBV3-2) to TRBJ1-2; 8 bases are a match to TRBD1. This CDR3 is built from 12 residues. The V gene's germline CDR1 is LGHDT and CDR2 YNNKEL (reference sequence). Trimming removed 10 bases from V and 3 bases from J; junction bases left unmatched: 4. DNA for the CDR3: TGTGCCACCGAGGACAGGGACTATGGCTACACCTTC. It codes for CATEDRDYGYTF.

The J gene is TRBJ2-7, the V gene TRBV28; perhaps TRBD1 as D (5 bases). Germline V gives CDR1 MDHEN, CDR2 SYDVKM. Deletions cut 10 bases from V and 2 bases from J, with 21 bases between. The CDR3 consists of 15 residues. The CDR3 loop is CATATGVGATYEQYF. CDR3 in DNA: TGTGCCACTGCAACGGGCGTTGGGGCGACCTACGAGCAGTACTTC. The variable domain in full, completed from reference TRBV28 and TRBJ2-7, reads DVKVTQSSRYLVKRTGEKVFLECVQDMDHENMFWYRQDPGLGLRLIYFSYDVKMKEKGDIPEGYSVSREKKERFSLILESASTNQTSMYLCATATGVGATYEQYFGPGTRLTVT.

The rearrangement joins TRBV7-2 to TRBJ1-2; D perhaps matches TRBD1 (5 bases). Trimming stripped 5 bases from V and 1 base from J, with 17 bases between. The length of the CDR3 is 16 residues. Germline loops: CDR1 SGHTA, CDR2 FQGNSA. The CDR3 protein is CASSPRGVNFNYGYTF. The DNA for the CDR3 is TGTGCCAGCAGCCCGAGAGGGGTAAATTTTAACTATGGCTACACCTTC.

This sequence joins TRBV19 and TRBJ2-3, with no clear D. The CDR3 covers 16 residues. V dropped 3 bases and J dropped 0 bases, with 13 bases sitting between them. Germline V gives CDR1 LNHDA, CDR2 SQIVND (reference sequence). Here the CDR3 reads CASSMMDLRSTDTQYF. CDR3 DNA: TGTGCCAGTAGTATGATGGACCTAAGAAGCACAGATACGCAGTATTTT.

The CDR3 bases are TGTGCCAGCAGCCCAGGACAGGGCTCACTGGGTGAAGCTTTCTTT. Protein product: CASSPGQGSLGEAFF. V and J are TRBV7-2 and TRBJ1-1, with 8 bases fitting TRBD1. The CDR3 contains 15 residues. V was pared by 5 bases and J by 7 bases, with 12 bases of the junction left unmatched. The germline V gene has CDR1 SGHTA and CDR2 FQGNSA.

V is TRBV11-1 and J is TRBJ2-1, with no clear D. Germline-derived CDR1 and CDR2 are SGHAT and FQDESV (reference sequence). V was pared by 2 bases and J by 0 bases, with 8 bases between. The CDR3 spans 15 residues. In DNA, the CDR3 is TGTGCCAGCAGCTTATGGCAATCCTCCTACAATGAGCAGTTCTTC. The encoded protein is CASSLWQSSYNEQFF.

The chain links TRBV7-9 to TRBJ2-3, with 10 nucleotides matching TRBD1. Germline V gene lookup returns CDR1 SEHNR and CDR2 FQNEAQ (reference sequence). Trimming at V came to 4 bases and at J to 6 bases, leaving 10 bases not matched to a gene. The length of the CDR3 is 16 residues. The CDR3 coding sequence is TGTGCCAGCAGCTCGACCCGGGGACAGGGGAGCGATACGCAGTATTTT. Its protein product is CASSSTRGQGSDTQYF.

V usage is TRBV7-2 and J usage is TRBJ2-1, with D possibly being TRBD1 (6 bases). Germline V gives CDR1 SGHTA, CDR2 FQGNSA. The CDR3 is 15 residues long. With 5 bases removed from V and 4 bases from J, the gap between germline ends came to 15 bases. The CDR3 sequence: CASSGPGHKYNEQFF. The CDR3 DNA reads as TGTGCCAGCAGCGGACCGGGACACAAATACAATGAGCAGTTCTTC.

The chain joins TRBV18 to TRBJ2-1; TRBD2 is a possible D gene (6 bases). Per the germline V gene, CDR1 is KGHSH and CDR2 is LQKENI. Trimming pared 0 bases from V and 7 bases from J, leaving 19 bases between. The CDR3 runs to 17 residues. CDR3 in amino acids: CASSPPGSPGGVNEQFF. CDR3 nucleotides: TGTGCCAGCTCACCACCCGGCTCTCCAGGAGGGGTGAATGAGCAGTTCTTC.

This clone was detected once. The chain recombines TRBV9 with TRBJ2-1; 8 positions agree with TRBD2. The CDR3 covers 15 residues. The V gene's germline CDR1 is SGDLS and CDR2 YYNGEE. Trimming cost V 2 bases and J 0 bases; bases outside gene matches: 1. CDR3 nucleotide sequence: TGTGCCAGCAGCGTCGGGACTAGCTCCTACAATGAGCAGTTCTTC. Its translation: CASSVGTSSYNEQFF.

This clone was observed a single time. The chain joins TRBV7-2 to TRBJ1-4; TRBD1 is a possible D gene (5 bases). The germline gives CDR1 SGHTA, CDR2 FQGNSA. The CDR3 has 16 residues. V was clipped by 1 base and J by 6 bases, with 15 bases between them. The CDR3 nucleotides are TGTGCCAGCAGCTTAGACTCGAGGACAAGGGATGAAAAACTGTTTTTT. This encodes CASSLDSRTRDEKLFF.

CDR3 residues: CASSIVVGAEAFF. The CDR3, as DNA: TGTGCCAGTAGTATAGTGGTGGGGGCTGAAGCTTTCTTT. The chain links TRBV19 to TRBJ1-1; D might be TRBD1 (5 bases). V gave up 1 base and J gave up 6 bases, with 9 bases separating them. Germline V gene lookup returns CDR1 LNHDA and CDR2 SQIVND (reference sequence). The CDR3 spans 13 residues.

The sample holds one count of this clone. Additional DNA sequences in this sample encode the identical CDR3. This chain connects TRBV7-9 to TRBJ2-7; 9 positions match TRBD2. In germline, CDR1 is SEHNR, CDR2 FQNEAQ (reference sequence). There are 12 residues in the CDR3. J lost 2 bases, V lost 8 bases, and 1 base had no gene match. For the CDR3, the DNA is TGTGCCAGCGGCGGGAGGGCCTACGAGCAGTACTTC. This codes for CASGGRAYEQYF.